In this sample, the clone carrying this T cell receptor (beta chain) turned up once. Other DNA variants within this sample encode the same CDR3. The sample originates from a study of OX40 agonist ivuxolimab in advanced cancers. Germline loops: CDR1 KGHSH, CDR2 LQKENI. V lost 2 bases and J 1 base, leaving 2 bases between the germline ends. This CDR3 contains 12 residues. Using immunoSEQ multiplex PCR, the repertoire was profiled, and TCRdb retains in-frame clones only, with some absent. Of tens of thousands of clones in the sample, 80% to 90% were seen once. The source material was CD4+ or CD8+ T cells sorted from blood, sampled in a trial of the OX40 agonist ivuxolimab. The rearrangement joins TRBV18 to TRBJ2-5; D is uncertain. The sequence came from an adult with an advanced solid tumor such as melanoma, head and neck, liver or kidney cancer. This CDR3 is CASSPSQETQYF. The CDR3 coding sequence is TGTGCCAGCTCACCATCCCAAGAGACCCAGTACTTC.